This T cell receptor beta chain appears in the sequencing data of a study of cytomegalovirus exposure and HLA in healthy donors (dated 2017 in TCRdb). As for the study more broadly: In an earlier analysis of 587 of the donors, around 300 Gb of sequence data and 100 million or so unique TCR beta sequences from 180 million or so T cells were reported. A later genetic analysis used genome-wide SNP genotypes for about 65% of the roughly 670 donors, treating that subset as a discovery cohort. HLA typing covered class I and class II loci at four-digit resolution. A later analysis re-analyzed previously published TCR beta repertoires from 600 to 850 donors and added high-resolution HLA genotyping to study TCR occurrence patterns. Every discovery cohort repertoire had been produced on one sequencing platform. To predict cytomegalovirus infection status, the study combined high-throughput TCR immunosequencing, statistical association of individual TCRs with disease status, and machine learning. An earlier analysis of about 620 of the donors applied high-throughput TCR beta sequencing to assess whether each TCR beta V gene segment acted as functional or pseudogenic. On average, around 230,000 unique TCR beta nucleotide sequences were sequenced per donor among some 420 genotyped donors of the cohort, with 15% to 20% of those sequences being non-productive. A separate validation cohort of roughly 130 different subjects was used in addition to the roughly 700-subject first cohort. Donor age, sex, ethnicity and CMV serostatus were compiled together with the repertoire data. In the later analysis, no new phenotypic data were used to find candidate immune exposures; instead, reliance was placed on TCR beta sequences and their occurrence across donors. An early release that covered fewer than 750 HLA-typed donors contained around 330 gigabases of sequencing data and some 87 million unique TCR sequences. The number of typed donors differed by locus: about 620-630 for A, B, C, DRB1 and DQB1; 500 to 550 for DQA1; 606 for DPA1; and about 450 for DPB1. The study used immunosequencing to profile the T cell repertoires of approximately 640 subjects and linked those repertoires to cytomegalovirus serostatus. The study aimed to test whether signatures of past pathogen exposure could be identified by cataloging public T cell receptors. Roughly 5 DR-DQ haplotypes were handled as single units for association and clustering, since linkage in the cohort was strong. The genetic ancestry cluster associated with self-reported Caucasian donors included roughly 84% of the 300 to 400 genotyped donors. Overall study results and their limits: At a false discovery rate of 0.05, a later analysis linked 16,951 TCR beta sequences to specific HLA alleles. While some public TCRs were present in many individuals, most TCR sequences turned up only very rarely across donors. In vitro tests confirmed that a few of the cytomegalovirus-associated TCR beta chains recognize cytomegalovirus antigens. Because counts were too low, 15 or so rarely observed V segments, including chromosome 9 orphons, were excluded from the earlier analysis of several hundred of the donors. Assigning TCR associations to individual alleles was difficult when HLA alleles, especially DR and DQ, strongly co-occurred. A further reported finding was that TCR beta sequences accurately predicted the HLA-A and HLA-B alleles for most subjects in the first cohort. The classifier was reported to diagnose cytomegalovirus status with high specificity and sensitivity in both the original cohort and the validation cohort. Compared with the roughly 700-donor mean, donors in an Asian-associated ancestry cluster had fewer N-insertions in productive TCRs, according to a later genetic analysis. The authors suggested that the approach could potentially be generalized to other disease states and immunological phenotypes. Because the 87-base-pair reads could not distinguish some IMGT-functional V segments, including TRBV6-2 and TRBV6-3, those segments were excluded. In this cohort, only TCR beta chains were sequenced, and detectable features were limited by the absence of alpha or paired-chain data. A group of highly shared sequence variants was considered likely to be a technical artifact of the sequencing pipeline. For the cohort, immune exposure information was limited to CMV serostatus. The presence/absence analyses assumed that sequencing depth was roughly uniform across donors, and that assumption may not be true. Linkage disequilibrium might explain the correlated functional status among segregating V segments, but an unknown experimental factor could not be ruled out. In an earlier analysis of more than 450 of the donors, most TCR beta V segments were observed in productive rearrangements about 90% or about 30% of the time, broadly matching IMGT annotations. The study gave a list of some 150 TCR beta chains associated with cytomegalovirus. According to a later analysis, TCR association rates differed among HLA loci, with DRB1 alleles showing the most associated TCRs and HLA-C alleles showing the fewest. A later analysis found that most CMV-associated TCR beta chains appeared HLA-restricted, with HLA associations seemingly driven largely by CMV exposure. In a later genetic analysis, a missense DCLRE1C variant was associated with V-gene and J-gene trimming of TCR beta chains, and the association was replicated in an independent cohort. According to a later analysis, parvovirus B19, influenza, CMV and Epstein-Barr virus appeared linked to several top co-occurrence clusters. In a later analysis, HLA-associated TCR beta chains were found to be more clonally expanded and to have lower generation probabilities than equally common non-associated chains. HLA typing was unavailable for some donors at each locus, so association tests used only the typed subset.

As concerns this clone: It lacks a known antigen. Base qualities are missing; no much larger clone stands one base away.

In total, 666 healthy bone marrow donors made up the cohort. All cohort members were sampled while nominally healthy, although unrecorded immune exposures were likely present. The donor was CMV seronegative and belonged to the group of approximately 320 seronegative cohort members. A peripheral blood sample was collected from each donor, and TCR beta sequencing was performed on peripheral blood mononuclear cells. The Qiagen DNeasy Blood Extraction Kit was used to extract genomic DNA from the blood cell samples. Libraries were built with the immunoSEQ multiplex PCR assay. A mixture of 60 forward primers for TCR Vbeta segments and 13 reverse primers for TCR Jbeta segments was used in the multiplex PCR. The CDR3 region of rearranged TCR beta genes was amplified from genomic DNA by a multiplex PCR assay. On the Illumina HiSeq System, the amplified TCR beta libraries were sequenced as 87-base-pair reads. Concerning the study's data processing: A later analysis counted tens of millions of unique TCR beta chains across the 700 or so repertoires, and about 10 million of these chains were shared by at least two donors. Raw reads were error-corrected and collapsed into unique sequences by a nearest-neighbor algorithm in which closely related sequences were merged to remove PCR and sequencing errors. To assign V, D and J gene segments, CDR3 sequences were aligned to IMGT reference sequences. For a sequence to be retained, at least a six-nucleotide match to both a V gene segment and a J gene segment was required. A rearrangement was called productive if the CDR3 had no stop codons and remained in frame with V and J, and every other rearrangement was called non-productive. CDR3 was defined according to IMGT convention as the region running from the second conserved V-encoded cysteine to the conserved J-encoded phenylalanine. The earlier analysis of approximately 500 of the donors excluded sequences that lacked an unambiguous match to a single V gene segment. An earlier analysis of 587 of the donors classified V segments as functional when productive rearrangements were above 56.7% and as segregating when the standard deviation between donors was above 5%. A statistical classification framework was built for diagnosing cytomegalovirus status from the catalog of TCR beta chain sequences. In a later analysis, TCR nucleotide sequences were compared against IMGT/GENE-DB human TR gene sequences so that V and J genes could be assigned. Using the TCRdist pipeline, a later analysis assigned CDR3 sequences along with most-parsimonious VDJ recombination scenarios. A later analysis defined each TCR beta chain by its CDR3 amino acid sequence plus V-gene family, and excluded reads lacking a unique V-gene family. To address suspected cross-contamination and a sequencing artifact, a later analysis removed approximately 590 highly shared, low-generation-probability nucleotide sequences. In a later analysis, a clonal expansion index for each public chain was calculated from normalized within-repertoire ranks of inferred template counts. In a later analysis, generation probabilities were computed using a VDJ recombination model fitted to out-of-frame rearrangements, and the results were checked against IGoR. In a later analysis, TCR-TCR, TCR-HLA and TCR-CMV co-occurrence was scored with hypergeometric tests, and a repertoire-size bias correction was applied to TCR pairs. A later analysis estimated false discovery rates by permuting HLA or CMV assignments 20 times. In a later analysis, co-occurring TCRs were grouped using DBSCAN, and TCRdist sequence similarity was added for clustering within HLA-allele-positive subsets. For co-occurrence clustering, repertoires with fewer than 30,000 or more than 120,000 public chains were excluded, along with roughly 5 repertoires with anomalous nucleotide sharing. TCRdb carries this immuneACCESS record with in-frame sequences only. Its versions omit some clonotypes, under half of them owing to an unresolved V gene in the studies checked, with the rest unexplained. That table gives V, J and clone size, and the DNA gave D and trimming. Within this sample are about 170,000 clones, with 65% to 75% of them counted one time only. The ten largest clones take up 1.5% of the sample.

CDR1 and CDR2 (SEHNR, FQNEAQ) derive from the germline V gene (reference sequence). The CDR3 covers 15 residues, taking in both the cysteine and the phenylalanine. The read is trimmed to its CDR3 DNA, 45 bases read in frame from base 1. V lost 5 bases and J lost 5 bases; the stretch between them is 18 bases long. Sequences were obtained from PBMCs. The chain employs TRBV7-9 and TRBJ2-5; a tentative D match to TRBD2 spans 5 bases. This receptor was obtained from a girl between 10 and 17 years old in good health and CMV-seronegative. The nucleotides are TGTGCCAGCAGCCGGTGGAGGCAGGATGGGGAGACCCAGTACTTC. Its translation reads: CASSRWRQDGETQYF.